The rows below give T cell receptor beta chains drawn from one sample of a study of T-cell reconstitution after alpha-beta-depleted transplantation in children. Using its own MiXCR run on the PCR reads, TCRdb lists one record per CDR3 protein. This sample has under 50,000 distinct CDR3 sequences, with around half found just once. The specimen comprised peripheral blood, sampled before TCRalphabeta/CD19-depleted stem cell transplant. These receptor sequences come from a boy under two years old with SCID, due to receive a stem cell transplant. Both conserved end residues are part of each CDR3. D genes are given only for firm matches. Clone sizes are given selectively: once, few, many, or a class where the clone is expanded.

15,.,TRBJ2-7,TRBV5-3,.,TGTGCCATGGGCCCTGGGCCGGGCCCGACCTACGAGCAGTACTTC,CAMGPGPGPTYEQYF
13,few,TRBJ1-2,TRBV29-1,TRBD1,TGCAGCGCCTTACAGGGGGATAGCTATGGCTACACCTTC,CSALQGDSYGYTF
13,few,TRBJ1-5,TRBV7-2,.,TGTGCCAGCAGCTATGGACTCAATCAGCCCCAGCATTTT,CASSYGLNQPQHF
16,.,TRBJ2-1,TRBV20-1,TRBD2,TGCAGTGCCAATGATATTAGCGGGGCCAGCGGGAATGAGCAGTTCTTC,CSANDISGASGNEQFF
16,.,TRBJ1-1,TRBV5-6,TRBD1,TGTGCCAGCAGCACCTACGACAGGGGGATAAACACTGAAGCTTTCTTT,CASSTYDRGINTEAFF
16,once,TRBJ2-7,TRBV20-1,.,TGCAGTGCTAGAGATCTAGGGGCGGGGGCCCTTGGAGAGCAGTACTTC,CSARDLGAGALGEQYF
14,many,TRBJ2-2,TRBV4-1,.,TGCGCCAGCAGCCACGACAGAACCACCGGGGAGCTGTTTTTT,CASSHDRTTGELFF
15,.,TRBJ1-4,TRBV5-1,.,TGCGCCAGCAGCCCGCAGGGTGCAACTAATGAAAAACTGTTTTTT,CASSPQGATNEKLFF
19,few,TRBJ2-1,TRBV4-3,TRBD2,TGCGCCAGCAGCCCTGGAATTGGTAGCGGGACCCGCGACTACGATGAGCAGTTCTTC,CASSPGIGSGTRDYDEQFF
17,many,TRBJ2-3,TRBV4-3,.,TGCGCCAGCAGCCAGAAACTTCCAGGGACTGGGACAGATACGCAGTATTTT,CASSQKLPGTGTDTQYF
14,.,TRBJ1-2,TRBV5-1,.,TGCGCCAGCAGCCCCTACAGGTCTAACTATGGCTACACCTTC,CASSPYRSNYGYTF
14,.,TRBJ2-2,TRBV12-3/TRBV12-4,.,TGTGCCAGCAGGCTGGGGGGCGGGGCCGGGGAGCTGTTTTTT,CASRLGGGAGELFF
16,once,TRBJ1-4,TRBV7-9,.,TGTGCCAGCAGCACCGGGACCCTTCGGACTAATGAAAAACTGTTTTTT,CASSTGTLRTNEKLFF
16,.,TRBJ2-1,TRBV7-3,.,TGTGCCAGCAGCCCGGGTGAGGGGGGCCATTACAATGAGCAGTTCTTC,CASSPGEGGHYNEQFF
16,.,TRBJ2-7,TRBV20-1,TRBD2,TGCAGTGCTAGGGACCAGACTAGCGGGGCGATCTACGAGCAGTACTTC,CSARDQTSGAIYEQYF
19,once,TRBJ2-1,TRBV11-2,TRBD2,TGTGCCAGCAGCTTCCGGCCGGGGCGCGGGGGGGCCCTCTACAATGAGCAGTTCTTC,CASSFRPGRGGALYNEQFF
15,.,TRBJ2-2,TRBV9,TRBD1,TGTGCCAGCAGCTTCCGACAGGGGCACACCGGGGAGCTGTTTTTT,CASSFRQGHTGELFF
15,.,TRBJ2-1,TRBV28,TRBD2,TGTGCCAGCAGTTTATTTAGCGGGGGGGCAGGGGAGCAGTTCTTC,CASSLFSGGAGEQFF
15,once,TRBJ2-3,TRBV25-1,TRBD2,TGTGCCAGCAGTTTGCGGGGGGGCCTGTGGGATACGCAGTATTTT,CASSLRGGLWDTQYF
13,once,TRBJ1-2,TRBV18,.,TGTGCCAGCTCGTCCGACGGGGTTGTTGGCTACACCTTC,CASSSDGVVGYTF
12,few,TRBJ2-3,TRBV5-1,.,TGCGCCAGCAGCTTGGAGGGAGATACGCAGTATTTT,CASSLEGDTQYF
14,.,TRBJ2-2,TRBV29-1,TRBD2,TGCAGCGTTGGTCTAGCGGGGACTACCGGGGAGCTGTTTTTT,CSVGLAGTTGELFF
15,.,TRBJ2-1,TRBV7-6,.,TGTGGCAGCAGCTTAGCTGGGACCATTAACAATGAGCAGTTCTTC,CGSSLAGTINNEQFF